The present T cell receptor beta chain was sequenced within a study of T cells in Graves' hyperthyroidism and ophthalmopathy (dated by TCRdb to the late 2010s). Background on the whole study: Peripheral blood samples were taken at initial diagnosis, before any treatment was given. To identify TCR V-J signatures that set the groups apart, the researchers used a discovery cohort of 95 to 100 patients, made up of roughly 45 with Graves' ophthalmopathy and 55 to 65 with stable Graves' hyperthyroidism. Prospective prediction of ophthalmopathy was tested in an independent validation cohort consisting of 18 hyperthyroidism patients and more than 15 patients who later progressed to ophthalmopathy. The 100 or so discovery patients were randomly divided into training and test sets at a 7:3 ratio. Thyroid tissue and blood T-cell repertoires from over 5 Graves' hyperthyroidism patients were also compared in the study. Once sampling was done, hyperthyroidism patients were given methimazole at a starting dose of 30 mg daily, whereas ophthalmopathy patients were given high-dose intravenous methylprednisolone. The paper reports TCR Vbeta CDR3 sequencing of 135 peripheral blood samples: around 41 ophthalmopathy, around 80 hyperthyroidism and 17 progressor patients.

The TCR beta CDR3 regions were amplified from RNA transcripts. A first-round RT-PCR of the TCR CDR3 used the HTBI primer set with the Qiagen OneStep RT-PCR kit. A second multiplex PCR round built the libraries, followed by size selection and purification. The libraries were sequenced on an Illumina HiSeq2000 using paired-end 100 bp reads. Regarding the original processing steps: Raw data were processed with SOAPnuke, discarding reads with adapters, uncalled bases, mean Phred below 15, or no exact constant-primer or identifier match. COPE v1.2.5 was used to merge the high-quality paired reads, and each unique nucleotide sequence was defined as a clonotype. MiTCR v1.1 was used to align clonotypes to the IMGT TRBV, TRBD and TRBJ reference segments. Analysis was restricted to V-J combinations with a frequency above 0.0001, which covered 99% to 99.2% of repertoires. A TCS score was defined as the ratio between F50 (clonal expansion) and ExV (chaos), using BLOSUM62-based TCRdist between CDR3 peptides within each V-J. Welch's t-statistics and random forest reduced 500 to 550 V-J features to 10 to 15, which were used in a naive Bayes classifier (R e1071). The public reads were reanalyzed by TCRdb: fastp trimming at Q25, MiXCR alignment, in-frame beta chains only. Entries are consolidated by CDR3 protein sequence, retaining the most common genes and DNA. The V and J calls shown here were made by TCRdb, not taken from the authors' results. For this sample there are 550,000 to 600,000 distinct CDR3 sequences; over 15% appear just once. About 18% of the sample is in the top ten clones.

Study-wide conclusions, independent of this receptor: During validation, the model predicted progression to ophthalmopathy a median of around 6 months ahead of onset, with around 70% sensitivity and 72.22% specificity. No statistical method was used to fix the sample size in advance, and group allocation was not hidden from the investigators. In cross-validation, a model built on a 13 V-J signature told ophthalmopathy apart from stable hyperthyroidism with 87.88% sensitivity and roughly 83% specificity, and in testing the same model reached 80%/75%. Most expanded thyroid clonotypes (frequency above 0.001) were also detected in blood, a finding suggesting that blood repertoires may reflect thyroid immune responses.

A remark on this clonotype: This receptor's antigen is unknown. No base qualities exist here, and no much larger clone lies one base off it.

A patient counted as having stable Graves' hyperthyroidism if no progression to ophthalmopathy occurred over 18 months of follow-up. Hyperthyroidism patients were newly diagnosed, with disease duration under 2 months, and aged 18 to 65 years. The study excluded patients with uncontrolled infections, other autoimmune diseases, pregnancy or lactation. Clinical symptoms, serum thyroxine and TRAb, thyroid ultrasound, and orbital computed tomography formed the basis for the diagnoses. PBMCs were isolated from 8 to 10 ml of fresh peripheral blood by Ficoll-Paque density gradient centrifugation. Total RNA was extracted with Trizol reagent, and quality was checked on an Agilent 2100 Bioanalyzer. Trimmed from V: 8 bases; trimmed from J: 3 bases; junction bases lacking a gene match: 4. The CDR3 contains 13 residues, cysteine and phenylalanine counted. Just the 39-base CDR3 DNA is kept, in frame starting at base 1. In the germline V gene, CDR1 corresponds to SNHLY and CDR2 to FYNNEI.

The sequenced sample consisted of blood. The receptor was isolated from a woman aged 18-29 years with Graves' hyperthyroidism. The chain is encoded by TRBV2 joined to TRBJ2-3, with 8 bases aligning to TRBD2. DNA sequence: TGTGCCAGCGGTCCGGGGGGGACAGATACGCAGTATTTT. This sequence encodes CASGPGGTDTQYF.